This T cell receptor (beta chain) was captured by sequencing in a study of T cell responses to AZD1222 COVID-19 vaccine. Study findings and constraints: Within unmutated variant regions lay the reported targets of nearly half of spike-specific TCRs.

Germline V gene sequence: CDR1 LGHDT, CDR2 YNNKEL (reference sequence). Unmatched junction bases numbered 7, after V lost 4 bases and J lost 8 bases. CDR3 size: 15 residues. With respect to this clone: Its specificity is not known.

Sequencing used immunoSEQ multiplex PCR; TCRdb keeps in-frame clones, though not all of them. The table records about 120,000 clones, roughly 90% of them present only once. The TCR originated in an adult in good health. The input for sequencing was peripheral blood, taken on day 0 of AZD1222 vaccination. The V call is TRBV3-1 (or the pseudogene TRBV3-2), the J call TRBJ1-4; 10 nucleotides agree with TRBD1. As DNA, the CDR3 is TGTGCCAGCAGCCGTTGGACAGGGGGAGAGGAAAAACTGTTTTTT. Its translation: CASSRWTGGEEKLFF.